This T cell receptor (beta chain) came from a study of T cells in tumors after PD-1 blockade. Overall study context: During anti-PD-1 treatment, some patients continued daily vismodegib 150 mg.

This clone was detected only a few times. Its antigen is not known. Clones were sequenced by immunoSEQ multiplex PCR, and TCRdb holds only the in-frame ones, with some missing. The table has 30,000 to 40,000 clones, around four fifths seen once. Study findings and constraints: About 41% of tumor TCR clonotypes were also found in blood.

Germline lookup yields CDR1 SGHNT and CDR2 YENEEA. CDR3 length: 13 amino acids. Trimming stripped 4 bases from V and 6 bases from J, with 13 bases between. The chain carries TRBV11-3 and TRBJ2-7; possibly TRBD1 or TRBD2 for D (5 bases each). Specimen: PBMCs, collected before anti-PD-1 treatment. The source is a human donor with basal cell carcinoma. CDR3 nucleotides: TGTGCCAGCAGCTATAACCGGGGCAGCGAGCAGTACTTC. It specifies CASSYNRGSEQYF.